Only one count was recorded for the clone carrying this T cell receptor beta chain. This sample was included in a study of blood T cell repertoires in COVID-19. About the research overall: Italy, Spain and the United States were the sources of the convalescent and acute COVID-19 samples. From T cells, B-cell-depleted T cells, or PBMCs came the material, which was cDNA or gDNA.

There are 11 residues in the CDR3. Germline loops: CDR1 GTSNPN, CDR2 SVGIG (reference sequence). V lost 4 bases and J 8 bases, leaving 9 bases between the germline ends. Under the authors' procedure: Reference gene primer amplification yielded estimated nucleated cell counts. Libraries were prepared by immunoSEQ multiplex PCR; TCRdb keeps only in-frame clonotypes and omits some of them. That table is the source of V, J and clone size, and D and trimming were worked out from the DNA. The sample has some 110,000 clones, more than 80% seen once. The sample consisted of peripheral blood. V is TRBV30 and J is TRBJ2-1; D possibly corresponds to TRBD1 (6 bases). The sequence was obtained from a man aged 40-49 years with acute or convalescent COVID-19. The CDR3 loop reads CAWTGVHEQFF. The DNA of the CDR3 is TGTGCCTGGACAGGGGTGCATGAGCAGTTCTTC.